Listed below are T cell receptor beta chains from one sample, sequenced in a study of cytomegalovirus exposure and HLA in healthy donors. Method: immunoSEQ multiplex PCR; TCRdb's copy keeps in-frame clones and lacks some. The data contain 200,000 or so clones, roughly 80% of them singletons. The sample consisted of PBMCs. The receptors originated from a girl between 10 and 17 years old in good health and CMV-seronegative. Both conserved end residues are part of each CDR3. Clone size is shown for a subset of rows, as once, few, many or a class of expanded clone.

j_call clone_size v_call cdr3_aa
TRBJ1-5 - TRBV28 CASRQGAMDQPQHF
TRBJ2-1 - TRBV9 CASSVIPSQGRDEQFF
TRBJ2-2 - TRBV6-1 CASSEGFNSGGELFF
TRBJ1-1 - TRBV25-1 CASSELGEPGSFF
TRBJ1-2 - TRBV9 CASSVRDRDGGYTF
TRBJ1-5 - TRBV7-6 CASSPGGASNQPQHF
TRBJ1-3 - TRBV7-7 CASSLARGPGNAIYF
TRBJ2-7 - TRBV19 CASSIGLLFSYEQYF
TRBJ1-2 - TRBV6-5 CASSSRGGYTF
TRBJ2-2 - TRBV10-3 CAISAQTGQGARTGELFF
TRBJ1-4 few TRBV2 CASRAGGNEKLFF
TRBJ1-2 - TRBV6-5 CASKDRGGYTF
TRBJ1-5 - TRBV5-6 CASSLTGGGQPQHF
TRBJ2-1 - TRBV7-9 CASSPRQGPYNEQFF
TRBJ2-1 - TRBV28 CASSFPTAGYSEQFF
TRBJ1-2 few TRBV5-6 CASSEGLEAGYTF
TRBJ2-5 - TRBV5-4 CASSSGRTTQYF
TRBJ2-1 - TRBV27 CASSQTLSSYNEQFF
TRBJ2-7 - TRBV4-3 CASSQGAGTGDHEQYF
TRBJ1-1 - TRBV7-2 CASSLPHGLNTEAFF
TRBJ1-4 few TRBV4-2 CASSPARERNEKLFF
TRBJ2-2 - TRBV15 CATSRDPIRELFF
TRBJ2-7 - TRBV6-6 CASSRTGDSKEQYF
TRBJ2-6 - TRBV25-1 CASSADSSGANVLTF
TRBJ2-2 - TRBV19 CASSGGRRILAGAGELFF
TRBJ2-6 - TRBV4-2 CASSQGVTVFSGANVLTF
TRBJ1-4 - TRBV18 CASSPLGGRNEKLFF
TRBJ1-1 - TRBV15 CATSREARGRTEAFF
TRBJ2-7 - TRBV11-2 CASSRRGGDRVAYEQYF
TRBJ2-1 - TRBV15 CATSRDGGRAPEQFF
TRBJ2-1 once TRBV7-9 CASSLGRVSLNEQFF
TRBJ1-5 - TRBV2 CASSEDPPLRGPQHF
TRBJ2-7 - TRBV28 CASSFLGQGTHEQYF
TRBJ1-6 - TRBV5-5 CASSLGLYYNSPLHF
TRBJ2-1 - TRBV5-1 CASSSLGSNEQFF
TRBJ1-2 - TRBV19 CASSPGQGRSYGYTF
TRBJ2-1 - TRBV29-1 CSAGPGGVEQFF
TRBJ1-3 - TRBV18 CASSPQQGDTIYF
TRBJ2-1 - TRBV7-6 CASSSYYDEQFF
TRBJ2-7 - TRBV28 CASSPGTLIYEQYF